This TCR beta chain was sequenced for a study of CD8 T cells in Susac syndrome. As for the study in general: The sequenced Susac syndrome patients included 5 or 6 who had clinically active disease and roughly eight who were in remission. Findings and limits, study-wide: As the study acknowledged, the number of individuals who were part of its TCR sequencing and HLA analysis was relatively small.

On this clonotype: What it binds is unknown.

V lost 0 bases and J 0 bases, leaving 10 bases between the germline ends. Per the germline V gene, CDR1 is MGHRA and CDR2 is YSYEKL. This CDR3 has 16 amino acids. RNA totalling about 0.45 to 1 ug underwent reverse transcription with random hexamers. Multiplex PCR with immunoSEQ amplified the TCR beta CDR3 across 54 Vbeta and 13 Jbeta. MiXCR was run by TCRdb on the immunoSEQ multiplex PCR reads, yielding one entry per CDR3 protein. Of just over 150,000 distinct CDR3 sequences listed, roughly 96% are singletons. This TCR was sampled from a human donor with Susac syndrome. The material sequenced was CD4+ T cells from PBMCs. This rearrangement joins TRBV4-1 to TRBJ2-3; the D is unclear. The chain's CDR3 is CASSQDDHPSTDTQYF. CDR3 in DNA: TGCGCCAGCAGCCAAGATGATCACCCTAGCACAGATACGCAGTATTTT.